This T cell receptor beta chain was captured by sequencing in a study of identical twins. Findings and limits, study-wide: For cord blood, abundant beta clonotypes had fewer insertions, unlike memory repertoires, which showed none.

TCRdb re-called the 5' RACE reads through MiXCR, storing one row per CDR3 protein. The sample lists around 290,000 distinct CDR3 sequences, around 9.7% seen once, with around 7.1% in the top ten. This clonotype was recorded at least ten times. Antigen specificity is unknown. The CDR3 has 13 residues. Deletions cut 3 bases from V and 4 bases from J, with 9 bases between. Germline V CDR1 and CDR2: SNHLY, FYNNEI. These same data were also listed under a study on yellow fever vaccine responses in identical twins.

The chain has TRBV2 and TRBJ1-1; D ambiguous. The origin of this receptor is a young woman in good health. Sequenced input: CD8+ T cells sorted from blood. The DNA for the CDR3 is TGTGCCAGCAGTGATGCCCCCTCCACTGAAGCTTTCTTT. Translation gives CASSDAPSTEAFF. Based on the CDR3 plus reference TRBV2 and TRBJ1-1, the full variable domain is EPEVTQTPSHQVTQMGQEVILRCVPISNHLYFYWYRQILGQKVEFLVSFYNNEISEKSEIFDDQFSVERPDGSNFTLKIRSTKLEDSAMYFCASSDAPSTEAFFGQGTRLTVV.